A selection of T cell receptor beta chains follows, all from one sample in a study of human T cells and chemical hapten exposure. TCRdb reprocessed the RACE reads via MiXCR and lists one record per CDR3 protein. The sample lists 65,000 to 85,000 distinct CDR3 sequences; 12% were seen once. The sample consisted of whole blood, taken in connection with sensitization to the hapten diphenylcyclopropenone (DPC). The receptors derive from a woman aged 55-69 years with alopecia areata. Some clones in this sample may be carry-over from other donors' samples. CDR3s include the opening cysteine and the closing phenylalanine or tryptophan. The order of the fields is J gene, CDR3 length, clone size, V gene, D gene, CDR3 protein, CDR3 DNA. A D gene is named only where the DNA matches it firmly. Expanded clones get a size class; other rows say once, few or many, or leave the size out.

TRBJ2-1	13	NA	TRBV4-1	NA	CASSPDTYNEQFF	TGCGCCAGCAGCCCGGACACTTACAATGAGCAGTTCTTC
TRBJ1-5	16	few	TRBV14	NA	CARPSCPPWDGQPQHF	TGTGCCAGGCCCTCGTGCCCCCCTTGGGACGGGCAGCCCCAGCATTTT
TRBJ2-5	17	NA	TRBV6-1	NA	CASSEVFGGLDRVTQYF	TGTGCCAGCAGTGAAGTTTTCGGCGGACTGGACCGGGTGACCCAGTACTTC
TRBJ2-1	17	many	TRBV11-2	TRBD1	CASRPLTGQGALNEQFF	TGTGCCAGCAGGCCCCTCACCGGCCAGGGGGCGCTTAATGAGCAGTTCTTC
TRBJ1-5	13	few	TRBV7-2	NA	CASSEGKSQPQHF	TGTGCCAGCAGCGAGGGTAAAAGTCAGCCCCAGCATTTT
TRBJ2-7	15	many	TRBV7-8	NA	CASSPDLASSYEQYF	TGTGCCAGCAGCCCTGATCTGGCTTCCTCCTACGAGCAGTACTTC
TRBJ2-7	15	few	TRBV10-3	TRBD2	CAISESPSGGYEQYF	TGTGCCATCAGTGAGTCGCCTAGCGGGGGGTACGAGCAGTACTTC
TRBJ2-5	15	NA	TRBV9	NA	CASNSGTAGIETQYF	TGTGCCAGCAATAGTGGGACCGCAGGTATAGAGACCCAGTACTTC
TRBJ2-3	14	NA	TRBV2	NA	CASSLGRGIDTQYF	TGTGCCAGCAGTTTGGGACGGGGAATCGATACGCAGTATTTT
TRBJ2-1	20	few	TRBV6-6	TRBD2	CASSYSGGGLAGSLYNEQFF	TGTGCCAGCAGTTACTCGGGGGGTGGACTAGCGGGTTCACTTTACAATGAGCAGTTCTTC
TRBJ1-1	16	few	TRBV20-1	TRBD1	CSAPPIWTGRNTEAFF	TGCAGTGCCCCACCTATTTGGACAGGGCGGAACACTGAAGCTTTCTTT
TRBJ1-2	15	many	TRBV29-1	NA	CSVDPDSRSNYGYTF	TGCAGCGTTGACCCAGACAGCCGATCTAACTATGGCTACACCTTC
TRBJ2-6	17	many	TRBV9	NA	CASSVVRDPSGANVLTF	TGTGCCAGCAGCGTTGTCAGGGATCCTTCTGGGGCCAACGTCCTGACTTTC
TRBJ1-5	17	few	TRBV2	NA	CASRKGPAGMGNQPQHF	TGTGCCAGCAGGAAGGGCCCAGCGGGGATGGGCAATCAGCCCCAGCATTTT
TRBJ2-5	12	few	TRBV27	TRBD2	CASSGGGKTQYF	TGTGCCAGCAGTGGGGGAGGGAAGACCCAGTACTTC
TRBJ2-1	13	few	TRBV7-2	NA	CASSSDSYNEQFF	TGTGCCAGCAGCTCGGACTCCTACAATGAGCAGTTCTTC
TRBJ2-7	13	few	TRBV12-3/TRBV12-4	NA	CASSPDGPGEQYF	TGTGCCAGCAGTCCCGACGGCCCGGGGGAGCAGTACTTC
TRBJ2-6	16	many	TRBV19	NA	CASSIEGANGANVLTF	TGTGCCAGTAGTATAGAAGGGGCGAATGGGGCCAACGTCCTGACTTTC
TRBJ2-1	17	many	TRBV7-3	TRBD2	CASSGLAGRGSYNEQFF	TGTGCCAGCAGCGGACTAGCGGGGAGGGGGTCCTACAATGAGCAGTTCTTC
TRBJ2-1	15	NA	TRBV7-7	NA	CASSLSPGPDNEQFF	TGTGCTAGCAGCTTAAGCCCTGGACCCGACAATGAGCAGTTCTTC
TRBJ2-7	12	many	TRBV5-4	NA	CASSFWNAEQYF	TGTGCCAGCAGCTTTTGGAATGCAGAGCAGTACTTC
TRBJ1-1	12	NA	TRBV29-1	NA	CSFLRLRTEAFF	TGCAGCTTTTTACGACTCAGGACTGAAGCTTTCTTT